This TCR beta chain emerged from a study of T cell clonotyping in hematopoietic cell transplantation. Deletions cut 0 bases from V and 10 bases from J, with 23 bases between. The CDR3 length is 17 residues. In germline, CDR1 is SGDLS, CDR2 YYNGEE. This clone was seen a few times. As yet, its antigen is unknown. Overall study results and limits: Graft donor and pretransplant recipient Inverse Simpson Index values predicted broader posttransplant TCR diversity.

Profiled with immunoSEQ multiplex PCR; TCRdb holds only in-frame clones, not every one. Altogether about 41,000 clones are present, 95% being singletons, with the ten largest covering under 0.95%. The TCR was taken from a man aged 25 to 45 in good health. Some clones in this sample may be carry-over from other donors' samples. Sequenced: peripheral blood mononuclear cells. This chain joins TRBV9 and TRBJ1-3; possible D gene TRBD1, 5 bases. CDR3 coding DNA: TGTGCCAGCAGCGTAGAAGGGCAGGGTCGGGATGCGAGGACCATATATTTT. It codes for CASSVEGQGRDARTIYF.